Included here is one T cell receptor beta chain sequence, with context. Its target is not known. One junction end does not reproduce the germline sequence, and a read error may be involved. The CDR3 length is 15 residues. CDR1 and CDR2 from the germline V gene are SGHVS and FNYEAQ. Orbital computed tomography, together with clinical symptoms, serum thyroxine, TRAb and thyroid ultrasound, was used for diagnosis. Someone took the PBMCs out of more than 9 ml of fresh peripheral blood. Amplification targeted the TCR beta CDR3 regions, with RNA transcripts as the source material. HTBI primers were employed in first-round RT-PCR, then a second-round multiplex PCR followed. One entry per CDR3 protein, called by TCRdb with MiXCR from the multiplex PCR reads. The table shows about 740,000 distinct CDR3 sequences, with approximately 40% occurring only once. This sample is drawn from a study of Graves' ophthalmopathy and Graves' hyperthyroidism. Study-level findings and limits: Blood also harbored most expanded thyroid clonotypes above 0.001 frequency.

This chain connects TRBV7-6 to TRBJ2-7; D is tentatively TRBD1 or TRBD2 (5 bases each). Specimen: peripheral blood. The TCR comes from an adult man with Graves' ophthalmopathy. In DNA form, the CDR3 reads TGTCCCAGCAGCTTAGGTGGGGGTCAGGGCTACGAGCAGTACTTC. It is translated as CPSSLGGGQGYEQYF.